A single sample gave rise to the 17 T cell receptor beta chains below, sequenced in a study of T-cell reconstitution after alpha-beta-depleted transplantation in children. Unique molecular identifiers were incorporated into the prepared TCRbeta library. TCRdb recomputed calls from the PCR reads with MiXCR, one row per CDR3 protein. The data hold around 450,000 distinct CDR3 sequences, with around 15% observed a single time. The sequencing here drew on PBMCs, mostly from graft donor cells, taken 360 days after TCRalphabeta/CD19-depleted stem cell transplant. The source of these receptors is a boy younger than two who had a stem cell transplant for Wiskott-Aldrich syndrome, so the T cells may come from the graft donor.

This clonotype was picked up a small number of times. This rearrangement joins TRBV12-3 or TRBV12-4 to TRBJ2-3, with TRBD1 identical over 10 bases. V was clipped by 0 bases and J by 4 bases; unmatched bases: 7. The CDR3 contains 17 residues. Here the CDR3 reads CASSLALRGQGSDTQYF. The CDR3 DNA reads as TGTGCCAGCAGTTTAGCGCTAAGGGGACAGGGGTCAGATACGCAGTATTTT.

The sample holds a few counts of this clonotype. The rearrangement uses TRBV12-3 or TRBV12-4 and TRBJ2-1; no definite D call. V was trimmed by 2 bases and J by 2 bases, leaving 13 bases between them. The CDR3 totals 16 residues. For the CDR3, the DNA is TGTGCCAGCAGTTTACCTAGTGGTTACGCCTACAATGAGCAGTTCTTC. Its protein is CASSLPSGYAYNEQFF.

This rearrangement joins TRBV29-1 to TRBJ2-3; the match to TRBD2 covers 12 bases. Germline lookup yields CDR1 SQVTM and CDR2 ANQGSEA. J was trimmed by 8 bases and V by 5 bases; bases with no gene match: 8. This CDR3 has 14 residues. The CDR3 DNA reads TGCAGCGTTTGTGGACTAGCGGGATGTGGTACGCAGTATTTT. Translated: CSVCGLAGCGTQYF.

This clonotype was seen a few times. The CDR3 nucleotides read TGTGCCAGCAGTTTAAAAGGTATCGCGGAGGAGCAGTACTTC. Translated: CASSLKGIAEEQYF. The chain links TRBV12-3 or TRBV12-4 to TRBJ2-7; D not resolved. The CDR3 has 14 amino acids. The ends were cut back, 2 bases at V and 7 bases at J, with 15 bases in the middle.

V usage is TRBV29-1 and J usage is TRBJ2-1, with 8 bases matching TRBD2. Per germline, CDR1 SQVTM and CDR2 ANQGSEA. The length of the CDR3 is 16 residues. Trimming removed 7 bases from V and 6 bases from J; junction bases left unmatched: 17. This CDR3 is CSAPGRTSRMVNEQFF. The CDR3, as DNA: TGCAGCGCCCCAGGAAGGACTAGCAGGATGGTCAATGAGCAGTTCTTC.

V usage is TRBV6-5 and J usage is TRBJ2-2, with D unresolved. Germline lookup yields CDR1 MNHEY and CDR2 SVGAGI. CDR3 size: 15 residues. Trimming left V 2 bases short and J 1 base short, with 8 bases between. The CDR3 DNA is TGTGCCAGCAGTTACGACGGGCTGAACACCGGGGAGCTGTTTTTT. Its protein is CASSYDGLNTGELFF.

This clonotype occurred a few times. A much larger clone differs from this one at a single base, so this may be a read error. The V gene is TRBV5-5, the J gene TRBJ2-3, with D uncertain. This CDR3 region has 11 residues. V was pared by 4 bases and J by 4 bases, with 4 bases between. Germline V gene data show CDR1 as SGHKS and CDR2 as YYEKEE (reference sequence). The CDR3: CASSVADTQYF. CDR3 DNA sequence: TGTGCCAGCAGCGTAGCAGATACGCAGTATTTT. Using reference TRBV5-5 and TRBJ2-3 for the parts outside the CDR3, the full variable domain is DAGVTQSPTHLIKTRGQQVTLRCSPISGHKSVSWYQQVLGQGPQFIFQYYEKEERGRGNFPDRFSARQFPNYSSELNVNALLLGDSALYLCASSVADTQYFGPGTRLTVL.

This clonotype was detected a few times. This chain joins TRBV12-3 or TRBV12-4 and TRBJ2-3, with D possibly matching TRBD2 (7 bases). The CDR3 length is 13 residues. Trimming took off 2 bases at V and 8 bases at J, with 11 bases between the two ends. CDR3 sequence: CASSLRGAATQYF. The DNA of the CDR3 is TGTGCCAGCAGTTTACGGGGGGCGGCTACGCAGTATTTT.

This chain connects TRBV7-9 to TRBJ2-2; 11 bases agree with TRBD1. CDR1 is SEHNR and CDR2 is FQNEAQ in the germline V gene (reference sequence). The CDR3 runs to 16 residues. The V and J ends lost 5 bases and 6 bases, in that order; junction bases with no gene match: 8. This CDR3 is CASSPGQGAQSGELFF. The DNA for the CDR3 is TGTGCCAGCAGCCCTGGACAGGGGGCCCAATCCGGGGAGCTGTTTTTT.

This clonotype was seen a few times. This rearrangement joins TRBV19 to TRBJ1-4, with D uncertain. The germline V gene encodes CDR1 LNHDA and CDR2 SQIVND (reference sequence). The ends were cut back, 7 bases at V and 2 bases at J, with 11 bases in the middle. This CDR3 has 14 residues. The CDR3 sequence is CASTNGRTNEKLFF. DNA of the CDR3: TGTGCCAGTACCAACGGGAGGACTAATGAAAAACTGTTTTTT.

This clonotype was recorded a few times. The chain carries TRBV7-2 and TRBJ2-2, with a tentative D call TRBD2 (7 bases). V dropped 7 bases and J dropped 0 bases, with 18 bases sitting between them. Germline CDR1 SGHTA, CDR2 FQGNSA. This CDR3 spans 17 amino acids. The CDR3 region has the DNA TGTGCCAGCACCCTCTGGTCGGGGGGCGCGAACACCGGGGAGCTGTTTTTT. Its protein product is CASTLWSGGANTGELFF.

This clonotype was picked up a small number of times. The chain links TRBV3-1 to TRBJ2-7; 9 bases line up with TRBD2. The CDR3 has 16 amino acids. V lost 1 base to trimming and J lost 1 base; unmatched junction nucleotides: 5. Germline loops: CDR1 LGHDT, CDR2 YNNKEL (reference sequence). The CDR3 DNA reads TGTGCCAGCAGCCAAGTTATGCGGGAGGGGTCCTACGAGCAGTACTTC. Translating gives CASSQVMREGSYEQYF.

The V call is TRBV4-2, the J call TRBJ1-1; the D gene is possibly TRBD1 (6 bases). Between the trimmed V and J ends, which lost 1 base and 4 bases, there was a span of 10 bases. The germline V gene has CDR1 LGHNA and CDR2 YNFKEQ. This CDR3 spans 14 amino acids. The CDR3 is CASSQAGASTEAFF. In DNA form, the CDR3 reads TGTGCCAGCAGCCAAGCGGGGGCAAGCACTGAAGCTTTCTTT.

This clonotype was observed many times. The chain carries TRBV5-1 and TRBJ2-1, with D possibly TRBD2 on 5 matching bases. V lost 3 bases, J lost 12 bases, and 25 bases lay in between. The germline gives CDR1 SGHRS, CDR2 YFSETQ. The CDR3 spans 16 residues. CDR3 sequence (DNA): TGCGCCAGCAGCTCCCCTGACGGGGTAGGTCTGCAAGGGCAGTTCTTC. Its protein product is CASSSPDGVGLQGQFF.

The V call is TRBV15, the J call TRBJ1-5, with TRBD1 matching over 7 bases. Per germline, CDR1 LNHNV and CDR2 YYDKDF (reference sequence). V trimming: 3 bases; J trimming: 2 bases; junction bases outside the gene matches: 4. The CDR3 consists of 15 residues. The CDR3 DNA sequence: TGTGCCACCAGCAGGGGTACAGGGGGCAATCAGCCCCAGCATTTT. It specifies CATSRGTGGNQPQHF.

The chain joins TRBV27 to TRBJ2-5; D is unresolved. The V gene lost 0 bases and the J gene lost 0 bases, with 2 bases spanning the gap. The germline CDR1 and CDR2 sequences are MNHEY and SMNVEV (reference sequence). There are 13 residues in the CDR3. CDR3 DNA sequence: TGTGCCAGCAGTTTATCAGACCAAGAGACCCAGTACTTC. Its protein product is CASSLSDQETQYF.

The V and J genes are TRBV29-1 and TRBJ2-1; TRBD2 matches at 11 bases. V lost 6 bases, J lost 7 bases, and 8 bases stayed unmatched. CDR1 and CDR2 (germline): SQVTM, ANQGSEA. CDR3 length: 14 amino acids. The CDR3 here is CSVPGLADANEQFF. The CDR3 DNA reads TGCAGCGTCCCGGGACTAGCGGACGCGAATGAGCAGTTCTTC.